These 8 T cell receptor beta chains were all obtained from the same sample, sequenced in a study of CD4 T cells in relation to SARS-CoV-2 and coronaviruses. Assay: immunoSEQ multiplex PCR; the TCRdb copy retains only in-frame clones and omits some. The sample yields about 65,000 clones, over 80% seen once. CD4+ T cells from unexposed donors were obtained before the COVID-19 pandemic (2011-2018). Sequencing input: memory CD4+ T cells from PBMCs. These receptors all come from a human donor in good health.

CDR3 sequence (DNA): TGTGCCAGCTCCTCCTCCGGAGGCTACAATGAGCAGTTCTTC. Its protein is CASSSSGGYNEQFF. This rearrangement joins TRBV18 to TRBJ2-1; tentative D call: TRBD2 (5 bases). The germline gives CDR1 KGHSH, CDR2 LQKENI. V lost 6 bases, J lost 3 bases, and 12 bases lay in between. The CDR3 consists of 14 residues.

The chain is built from TRBV7-2 and TRBJ2-7; D is possibly TRBD2 (6 bases). Germline V gene sequence: CDR1 SGHTA, CDR2 FQGNSA. V was trimmed by 1 base and J by 5 bases, leaving 15 bases between them. The CDR3 totals 15 residues. DNA of the CDR3: TGTGCCAGCAGCTTAGTTCACGGAGGGACCCACGAGCAGTACTTC. This translates into CASSLVHGGTHEQYF.

This rearrangement joins TRBV6-6 to TRBJ2-7; 11 bases are a match to TRBD1. CDR1 MNHNY and CDR2 SVGAGI come from the germline V gene (reference sequence). The ends lost 2 bases at V and 6 bases at J; junction bases unmatched: 6. The CDR3 is 15 amino acids. The CDR3 sequence is CASSYRGTGGFEQYF. The CDR3 region has the DNA TGTGCCAGCAGTTACCGAGGGACAGGGGGATTCGAGCAGTACTTC.

The V and J genes are TRBV5-4 and TRBJ1-2; no clear D. The CDR3 loop spans 15 amino acids. Trimming removed 4 bases at V and 2 bases at J, with 15 bases between. Germline V gene lookup returns CDR1 SGHNT and CDR2 YYREEE (reference sequence). In DNA, the CDR3 is TGTGCCAGCAGCCGGGAGCTGAACCCCAACTATGGCTACACCTTC. It codes for CASSRELNPNYGYTF. The entire variable domain, with the rest obtained from reference TRBV5-4 and TRBJ1-2, is as follows: ETGVTQSPTHLIKTRGQQVTLRCSSQSGHNTVSWYQQALGQGPQFIFQYYREEENGRGNFPPRFSGLQFPNYSSELNVNALELDDSALYLCASSRELNPNYGYTFGSGTRLTVV.

This sequence joins TRBV7-8 and TRBJ1-3, with 7 bases aligning to TRBD1. The trim removed 5 bases at V and 2 bases at J, leaving 3 bases unmatched. The germline CDR1 and CDR2 sequences are SGHVS and FQNEAQ. The CDR3 runs to 14 residues. CDR3 nucleotides: TGTGCCAGCAGCATGACAGGGCCTGGAAACACCATATATTTT. Its protein is CASSMTGPGNTIYF.

The chain uses TRBV5-4 and TRBJ2-1, with no clear D. The CDR3 runs to 14 residues. Trimming removed 0 bases from V and 3 bases from J, with 7 bases in between. The germline gives CDR1 SGHNT, CDR2 YYREEE (reference sequence). The CDR3 sequence: CASSLGASYNEQFF. The CDR3 bases are TGTGCCAGCAGCTTGGGGGCTAGCTACAATGAGCAGTTCTTC.

The chain has TRBV19 and TRBJ2-7; possibly TRBD2 for D (5 bases). V was clipped by 3 bases and J by 7 bases, with 16 bases between them. This CDR3 is 14 amino acids long. Per germline, CDR1 LNHDA and CDR2 SQIVND (reference sequence). The CDR3, as DNA: TGTGCCAGTAGTATTCTGCCTCACGAGGGTGAGCAGTACTTC. Translated, it gives CASSILPHEGEQYF.

The chain has TRBV5-1 and TRBJ2-3; D unclear. Germline-derived CDR1 and CDR2 are SGHRS and YFSETQ. V shed 0 bases and J shed 2 bases, with 7 bases lying between them. This CDR3 region has 14 residues. CDR3 region: CASSLGAFTDTQYF. For the CDR3, the DNA is TGCGCCAGCAGCTTGGGGGCGTTCACAGATACGCAGTATTTT. The full variable domain, rest sourced from reference TRBV5-1 and TRBJ2-3, is KAGVTQTPRYLIKTRGQQVTLSCSPISGHRSVSWYQQTPGQGLQFLFEYFSETQRNKGNFPGRFSGRQFSNSRSEMNVSTLELGDSALYLCASSLGAFTDTQYFGPGTRLTVL.